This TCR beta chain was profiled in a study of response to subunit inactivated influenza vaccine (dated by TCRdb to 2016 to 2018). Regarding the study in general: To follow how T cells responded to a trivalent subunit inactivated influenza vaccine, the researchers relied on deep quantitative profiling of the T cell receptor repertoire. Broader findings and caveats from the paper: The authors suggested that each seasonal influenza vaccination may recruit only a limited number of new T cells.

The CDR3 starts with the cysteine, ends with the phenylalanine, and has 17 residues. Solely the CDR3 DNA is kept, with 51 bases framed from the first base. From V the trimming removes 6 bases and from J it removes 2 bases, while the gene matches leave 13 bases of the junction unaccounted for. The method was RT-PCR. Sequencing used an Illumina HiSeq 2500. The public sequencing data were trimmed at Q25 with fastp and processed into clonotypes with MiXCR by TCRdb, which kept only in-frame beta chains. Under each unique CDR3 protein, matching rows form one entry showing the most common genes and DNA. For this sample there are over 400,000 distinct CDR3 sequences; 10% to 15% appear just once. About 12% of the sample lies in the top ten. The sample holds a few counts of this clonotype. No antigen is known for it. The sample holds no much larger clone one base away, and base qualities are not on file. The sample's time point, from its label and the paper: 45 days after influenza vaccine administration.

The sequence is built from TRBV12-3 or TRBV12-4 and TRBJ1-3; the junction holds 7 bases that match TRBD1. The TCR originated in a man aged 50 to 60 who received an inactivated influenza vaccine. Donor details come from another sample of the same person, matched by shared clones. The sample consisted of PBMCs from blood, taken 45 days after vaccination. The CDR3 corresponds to CASSRRQGWSAGNTIYF. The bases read TGTGCCAGCAGCCGAAGACAGGGTTGGTCGGCTGGAAACACCATATATTTT.